This entry features one TCR beta chain sequence. What it binds is unknown. Prepared libraries of TCR beta cDNA carried unique molecular identifiers. The T cell input of roughly 1 to 11 million gave 400,000 to 500,000 cDNA molecules. Each CDR3 protein gets one entry after TCRdb re-called the PCR reads with MiXCR. The sample includes 750,000 to 900,000 distinct CDR3 sequences, around 46% seen only once; the top ten take 4.9%. V shed 0 bases and J shed 5 bases, with 8 bases lying between them. The CDR3 has 14 amino acids. The sample is drawn from a study of post-analysis software for immune sequencing data. About the study: Multiple sclerosis in the patients followed relapsing-remitting, secondary progressive and progressive-relapsing courses. The study, taken as a whole, reports: Normalized Chao1 diversity in multiple sclerosis patients fell significantly below that of controls. With TRBV5-6, TRBV5-1 and TRBV20-1 included, about five TRBV segments were more frequent in patients than in controls.

The clonotype was recovered from a girl aged 5-17 years with multiple sclerosis. Sequencing used blood. V usage is TRBV12-3 or TRBV12-4 and J usage is TRBJ1-5, with no clear D. The CDR3 nucleotides read TGTGCCAGCAGTTTAGCTGGGTTATATCAGCCCCAGCATTTT. This gives the protein CASSLAGLYQPQHF.